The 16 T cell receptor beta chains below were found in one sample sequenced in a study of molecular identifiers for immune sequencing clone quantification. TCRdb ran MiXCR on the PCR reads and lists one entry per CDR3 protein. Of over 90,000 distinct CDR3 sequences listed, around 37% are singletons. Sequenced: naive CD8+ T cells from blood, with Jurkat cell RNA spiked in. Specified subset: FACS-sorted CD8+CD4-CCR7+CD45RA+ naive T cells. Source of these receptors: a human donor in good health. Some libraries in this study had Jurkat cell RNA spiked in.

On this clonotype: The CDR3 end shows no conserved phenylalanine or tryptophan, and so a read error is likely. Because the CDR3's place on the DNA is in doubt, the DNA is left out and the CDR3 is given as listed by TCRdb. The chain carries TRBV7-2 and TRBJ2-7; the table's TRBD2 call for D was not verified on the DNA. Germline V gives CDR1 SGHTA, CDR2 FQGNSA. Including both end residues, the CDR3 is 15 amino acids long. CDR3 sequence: CASSPPTSAPDERYC.

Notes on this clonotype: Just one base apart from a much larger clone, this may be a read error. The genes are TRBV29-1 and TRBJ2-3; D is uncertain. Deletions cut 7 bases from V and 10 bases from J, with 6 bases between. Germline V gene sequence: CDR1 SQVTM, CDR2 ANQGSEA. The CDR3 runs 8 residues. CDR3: CSGSAQYF. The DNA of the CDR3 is TGCAGCGGTTCAGCGCAGTATTTT.

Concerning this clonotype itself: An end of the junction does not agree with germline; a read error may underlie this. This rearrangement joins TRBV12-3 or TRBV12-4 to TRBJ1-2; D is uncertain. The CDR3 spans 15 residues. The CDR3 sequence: CASSLASRFRGGYSF. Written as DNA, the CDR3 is TGTGCCAGCAGTTTAGCGTCAAGATTCAGAGGAGGCTACTCCTTC.

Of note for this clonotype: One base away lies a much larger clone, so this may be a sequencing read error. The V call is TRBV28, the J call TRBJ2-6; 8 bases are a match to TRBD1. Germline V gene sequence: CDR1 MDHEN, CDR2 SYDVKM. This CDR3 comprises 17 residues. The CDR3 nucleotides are TGTGCCAGCAGTGACCCAGGGGGCCTAGCTGGGGCCAACGTCCAGACTTTC. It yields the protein CASSDPGGLAGANVQTF.

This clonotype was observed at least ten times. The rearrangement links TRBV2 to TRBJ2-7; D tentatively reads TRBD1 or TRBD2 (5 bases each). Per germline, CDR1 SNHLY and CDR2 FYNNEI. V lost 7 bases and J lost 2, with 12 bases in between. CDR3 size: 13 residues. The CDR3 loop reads CASKVGAPYEQYF. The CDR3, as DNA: TGTGCCAGCAAGGTCGGGGCCCCCTACGAGCAGTACTTC.

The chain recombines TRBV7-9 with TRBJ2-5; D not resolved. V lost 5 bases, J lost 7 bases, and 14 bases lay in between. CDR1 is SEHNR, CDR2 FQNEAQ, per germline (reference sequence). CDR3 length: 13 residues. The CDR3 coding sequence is TGTGCCAGCAGCGGCGACGGCTTGGGGACCCAGTACTTC. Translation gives CASSGDGLGTQYF.

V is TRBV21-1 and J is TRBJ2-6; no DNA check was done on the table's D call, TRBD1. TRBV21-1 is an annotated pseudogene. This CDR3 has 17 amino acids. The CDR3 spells CASSWDRIDSGANVLTF. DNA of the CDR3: TGTGCCAGCAGTTGGGACAGGATAGACTCTGGGGCCAACGTCCTGACTTTC.

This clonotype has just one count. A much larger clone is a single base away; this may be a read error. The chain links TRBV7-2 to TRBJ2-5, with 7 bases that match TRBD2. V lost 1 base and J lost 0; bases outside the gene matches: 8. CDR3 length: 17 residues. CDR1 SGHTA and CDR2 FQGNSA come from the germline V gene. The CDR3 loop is CASSLGRLADYQETQYF. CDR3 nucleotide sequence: TGTGCCAGCAGCTTAGGGAGACTAGCTGATTACCAAGAGACCCAGTACTTC.

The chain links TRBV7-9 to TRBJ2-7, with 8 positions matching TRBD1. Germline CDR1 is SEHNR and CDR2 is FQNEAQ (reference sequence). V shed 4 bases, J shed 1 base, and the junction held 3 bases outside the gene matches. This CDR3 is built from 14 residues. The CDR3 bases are TGTGCCAGCAGCTACCGACAGGGGTCCTACGAGCAGTACTTC. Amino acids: CASSYRQGSYEQYF. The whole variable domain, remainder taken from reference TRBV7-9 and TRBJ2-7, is DTGVSQNPRHKITKRGQNVTFRCDPISEHNRLYWYRQTLGQGPEFLTYFQNEAQLEKSRLLSDRFSAERPKGSFSTLEIQRTEQGDSAMYLCASSYRQGSYEQYFGPGTRLTVT.

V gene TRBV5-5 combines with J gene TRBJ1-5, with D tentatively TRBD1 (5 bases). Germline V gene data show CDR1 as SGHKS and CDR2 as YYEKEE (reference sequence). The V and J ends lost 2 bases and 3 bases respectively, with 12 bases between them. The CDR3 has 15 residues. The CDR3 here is CASSFMETVNQPQHF. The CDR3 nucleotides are TGTGCCAGCAGCTTCATGGAGACAGTCAATCAGCCCCAGCATTTT.

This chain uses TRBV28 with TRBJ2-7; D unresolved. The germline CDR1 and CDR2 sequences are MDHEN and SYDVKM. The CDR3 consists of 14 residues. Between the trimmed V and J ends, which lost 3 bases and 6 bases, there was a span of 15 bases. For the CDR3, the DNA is TGTGCCAGCAGTTTCTCAACAAATTCTGGCGAGCAGTACTTC. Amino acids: CASSFSTNSGEQYF.

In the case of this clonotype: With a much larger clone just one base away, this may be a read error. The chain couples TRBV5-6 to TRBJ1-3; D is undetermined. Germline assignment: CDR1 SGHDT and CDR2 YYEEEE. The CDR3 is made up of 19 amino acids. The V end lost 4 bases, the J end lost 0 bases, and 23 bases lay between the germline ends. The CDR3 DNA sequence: TGTGCCAGCAGCGAAGAGGAGGAACAAGCCTCCAACTCTGGAAACACCATATATTTT. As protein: CASSEEEEQASNSGNTIYF.

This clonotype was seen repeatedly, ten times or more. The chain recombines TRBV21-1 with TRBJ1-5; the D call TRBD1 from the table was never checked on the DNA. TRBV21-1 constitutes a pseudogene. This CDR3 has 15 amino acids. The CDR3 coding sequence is TGTGCCAGCAACCCCCTTAGTGATAGCAATCAGCCCCAGCATTTT. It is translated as CASNPLSDSNQPQHF.

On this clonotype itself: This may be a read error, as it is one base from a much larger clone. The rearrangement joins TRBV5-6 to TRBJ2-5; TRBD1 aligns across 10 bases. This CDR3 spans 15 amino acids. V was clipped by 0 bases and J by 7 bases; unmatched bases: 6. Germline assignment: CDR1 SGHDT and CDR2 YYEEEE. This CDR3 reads CASSLVGTGEATQYF. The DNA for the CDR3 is TGTGCCAGCAGCTTGGTGGGGACAGGGGAAGCGACCCAGTACTTC. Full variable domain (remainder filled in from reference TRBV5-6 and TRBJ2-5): DAGVTQSPTHLIKTRGQQVTLRCSPKSGHDTVSWYQQALGQGPQFIFQYYEEEERQRGNFPDRFSGHQFPNYSSELNVNALLLGDSALYLCASSLVGTGEATQYFGPGTRLLVL.

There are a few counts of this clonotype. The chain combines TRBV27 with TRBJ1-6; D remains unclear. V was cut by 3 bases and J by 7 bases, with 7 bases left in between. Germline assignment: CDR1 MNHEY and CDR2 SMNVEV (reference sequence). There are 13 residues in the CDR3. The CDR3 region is CASSFGPNSPLHF. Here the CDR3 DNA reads TGTGCCAGCAGTTTCGGGCCGAATTCACCCCTCCACTTT.

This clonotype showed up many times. The CDR3 loop is CSAGTGEVKEQYF. The CDR3 DNA sequence: TGCAGCGCCGGGACAGGGGAGGTAAAGGAGCAGTACTTC. The J gene is TRBJ2-7, the V gene TRBV29-1; TRBD1 matches at 10 bases. Germline V gene lookup returns CDR1 SQVTM and CDR2 ANQGSEA. This CDR3 is 13 amino acids long. Trimming cost V 7 bases and J 7 bases; bases outside gene matches: 10.